This T cell receptor beta chain is from a study of CD8 T cells in ankylosing spondylitis. Germline V gives CDR1 SQVTM, CDR2 ANQGSEA. CDR3 length equals 14 residues. V lost 5 bases and J 2 bases, leaving 16 bases between the germline ends. Each TCR beta library was made by quantitative 5'-RACE that incorporated molecular barcodes. From the 5' RACE reads, TCRdb called clonotypes with MiXCR, one entry per CDR3 protein. The sample records a few hundred thousand distinct CDR3 sequences, roughly 8% being singletons. General observations from the study: What appeared characteristic of ankylosing spondylitis blood was a TCR beta motif of about eight highly homologous variants. Matched ankylosing spondylitis synovial fluid reportedly showed significant enrichment of disease-linked clones. Reactive arthritis synovial fluid and blood previously showed some of these motif variants.

In regard to this clonotype: Its specificity is not known.

V and J are TRBV29-1 and TRBJ2-7; no clear D. The sequenced sample consisted of blood, either unsorted or a sorted T cell fraction (not recorded which). The receptor was derived from a male donor with ankylosing spondylitis. For the CDR3, the DNA is TGCAGCGTTTCCGGAAGACCGCCTCCCTACGAGCAGTACTTC. This gives the protein CSVSGRPPPYEQYF.